What follows are 5 T cell receptor beta chains derived from one specimen sequenced in a study of blood T cell repertoires in COVID-19. Sequenced by immunoSEQ multiplex PCR; TCRdb stores in-frame clones only, minus some. This table has 100,000 to 120,000 clones, approximately 85% appearing once. Input material: peripheral blood. These receptors came from an older woman with acute or convalescent COVID-19.

The V and J genes are TRBV2 and TRBJ2-7; no reliable D call. Looked up from germline, CDR1 is SNHLY and CDR2 is FYNNEI. Trimming took off 7 bases at V and 1 base at J, with 5 bases between the two ends. The CDR3 is made up of 11 amino acids. The CDR3 coding sequence is TGTGCCAGCATTGTATCCTACGAGCAGTACTTC. It codes for CASIVSYEQYF.

The chain is built from TRBV9 and TRBJ1-3, with D unclear. V gave up 4 bases and J gave up 2 bases, with 16 bases separating them. Looked up from germline, CDR1 is SGDLS and CDR2 is YYNGEE. The CDR3 has 16 amino acids. The CDR3 loop reads CASSSGISEAGNTIYF. The CDR3 DNA follows: TGTGCCAGCAGCTCCGGGATATCCGAGGCTGGAAACACCATATATTTT.

The chain uses TRBV7-2 and TRBJ2-1; the D is unclear. V was cut by 6 bases and J by 3 bases, with 9 bases left in between. This CDR3 contains 13 residues. CDR1 is SGHTA and CDR2 is FQGNSA in the germline V gene. In DNA, the CDR3 is TGTGCCAGCAGACTGACTCACTACAATGAGCAGTTCTTC. It translates to CASRLTHYNEQFF.

The chain couples TRBV6-5 to TRBJ1-1; 8 nucleotides align to TRBD1. J gave up 6 bases and V 5 bases, and 8 bases lay outside the gene matches. The CDR3 contains 14 residues. CDR1 is MNHEY, CDR2 SVGAGI, per germline. CDR3 loop: CASSTRTGSPEAFF. As DNA, the CDR3 is TGTGCCAGCAGTACCAGGACAGGGTCACCTGAAGCTTTCTTT.

This chain joins TRBV5-4 and TRBJ2-5, with 9 bases matching TRBD2. The V segment lost 2 bases and the J segment 5 bases; nucleotides outside the gene matches: 7. The length of the CDR3 is 15 residues. Germline V lookup: CDR1 SGHNT, CDR2 YYREEE (reference sequence). The CDR3 spells CASSLRTSAAETQYF. The CDR3 DNA reads TGTGCCAGCAGCTTACGGACTAGCGCTGCTGAGACCCAGTACTTC.